The source of this T cell receptor beta chain is a study of T-cell reconstitution after alpha-beta-depleted transplantation in children. CDR3 size: 14 residues. The ends were cut back, 3 bases at V and 1 base at J, with 10 bases in the middle. The germline gives CDR1 MDHEN, CDR2 SYDVKM. The authors prepared the TCRbeta library with unique molecular identifiers. MiXCR, applied by TCRdb to the PCR reads, yields one record per CDR3 protein. The sample shows some 200,000 distinct CDR3 sequences, approximately 15% of them seen only once. This clonotype was seen more than once but under ten times. The receptor was derived from a human donor who donated a stem cell graft to a child with acute lymphoblastic leukemia. This sample comprised PBMCs from the stem cell graft donor, obtained from the stem cell graft. The V call is TRBV28, the J call TRBJ2-7; a weak D match, TRBD1 (6 bases). The CDR3 region has the DNA TGTGCCAGCAGTTTCCATGGACAGTCCTACGAGCAGTACTTC. It codes for CASSFHGQSYEQYF.